Shown below are 2 T cell receptor beta chains from a single sample sequenced in a study of spatial heterogeneity in lung cancer. The antigens for these receptors are not known. Points from the study as a whole: The number of expanded tumor alpha and beta chains correlated with mutation number.

TCRdb reprocessed the 5' RACE reads with MiXCR, giving one entry per CDR3 protein. Among 17,000 or so distinct CDR3 sequences listed, around 6.2% were seen once. As for time point: sample taken at primary tumor resection. This material consisted of lung tumor tissue, taken at surgery. These receptor sequences come from a male donor with early-stage non-small cell lung cancer.

There are many counts of this clonotype. Because the library targeted alpha chains, this beta chain is an off-target read whose size means little. The chain joins TRBV7-2 to TRBJ1-1, with D unclear. The germline CDR1 and CDR2 sequences are SGHTA and FQGNSA. The CDR3 has 16 residues. V shed 4 bases and J shed 1 base, with 16 bases lying between them. This CDR3 is CASSSSWDRANTEAFF. In nucleotides, the CDR3 is TGTGCCAGCAGCTCCAGTTGGGATCGGGCGAACACTGAAGCTTTCTTT.

By frequency in the sample, this clonotype is medium-sized. In a library made to pick up alpha chains, this beta chain is a stray read with a size that means little. The chain joins TRBV20-1 to TRBJ1-6; D is ambiguous. The germline V gene has CDR1 DFQATT and CDR2 SNEGSKA (reference sequence). Trimming stripped 0 bases from V and 10 bases from J, with 25 bases between. The CDR3 runs to 18 residues. The CDR3 protein is CSARDRETPLSSRSPLHF. The CDR3 DNA is TGCAGTGCTAGAGATCGGGAGACACCGCTTTCCTCAAGGTCACCCCTCCACTTT.